This TCR beta chain was captured in a study of identical twins' blood T cells. Looked up from germline, CDR1 is SGHKS and CDR2 is YYEKEE (reference sequence). Trimming pared 6 bases from V and 3 bases from J, leaving 15 bases between. CDR3 size: 14 residues. One entry per CDR3 protein results from TCRdb running MiXCR on the 5' RACE reads. The sample has about 370,000 distinct CDR3 sequences; roughly 31% are singletons. This sequence was found in a woman aged 18 to 49 in good health. The gene calls are TRBV5-5 and TRBJ1-2, with D possibly TRBD1 on 6 matching bases. Sequencing was performed on PBMCs. DNA for the CDR3: TGTGCCAGCAATGTTGGGACATCACACTATGGCTACACCTTC. This gives the protein CASNVGTSHYGYTF.